A selection of T cell receptor beta chains follows, all from one sample in a study of T-cell reconstitution after alpha-beta-depleted transplantation in children. Via MiXCR, TCRdb re-called the PCR reads, giving one row per CDR3 protein. The table lists 200,000 to 250,000 distinct CDR3 sequences, 9.5% to 13% of them singletons, with roughly 27% in the top ten. Here the sequenced sample was PBMCs, taken before TCRalphabeta/CD19-depleted stem cell transplant. Receptors were obtained from a child in the first two years of life with acute myeloid leukemia, due to receive a stem cell transplant. The conserved cysteine and the conserved F or W are not part of the CDR3 here. Each record gives: J gene, V gene, CDR3 protein.

j_gene: TRBJ2-5
v_gene: TRBV27
CDR3aa: TSGRPGETQY

j_gene: TRBJ2-3
v_gene: TRBV11-1
CDR3aa: ASSPRGRGSGGTDTQY

j_gene: TRBJ1-6
v_gene: TRBV12-3/TRBV12-4
CDR3aa: ASSPTDGYSPLH

j_gene: TRBJ1-1
v_gene: TRBV7-3
CDR3aa: ASSLTGEGGTEAF

j_gene: TRBJ1-1
v_gene: TRBV12-3/TRBV12-4
CDR3aa: ASSAQGDTEAF

j_gene: TRBJ2-7
v_gene: TRBV28
CDR3aa: ASSQGGTSGVGEQY

j_gene: TRBJ1-5
v_gene: TRBV10-3
CDR3aa: AISETAMANQPQH

j_gene: TRBJ1-6
v_gene: TRBV7-3
CDR3aa: ASSFTGPGSYNSPLH

j_gene: TRBJ1-1
v_gene: TRBV28
CDR3aa: ASSPPRVSNTEAF

j_gene: TRBJ2-5
v_gene: TRBV20-1
CDR3aa: SAALAGGKETQY

j_gene: TRBJ2-2
v_gene: TRBV7-3
CDR3aa: ASSFFGSGAGELF

j_gene: TRBJ2-3
v_gene: TRBV20-1
CDR3aa: SAEADTQY

j_gene: TRBJ1-1
v_gene: TRBV21-1
CDR3aa: ASSKGQGTEAF

j_gene: TRBJ1-6
v_gene: TRBV20-1
CDR3aa: SARDLRGSYNSPLH

j_gene: TRBJ1-2
v_gene: TRBV11-2
CDR3aa: ASREGGVNYGYT

j_gene: TRBJ1-2
v_gene: TRBV5-1
CDR3aa: ASSIGTGSYGYT

j_gene: TRBJ2-6
v_gene: TRBV12-3/TRBV12-4
CDR3aa: ASSLWGRNVLT

j_gene: TRBJ2-1
v_gene: TRBV20-1
CDR3aa: SARELAGHNEQF

j_gene: TRBJ2-2
v_gene: TRBV12-3/TRBV12-4
CDR3aa: ASSFQDTGELF

j_gene: TRBJ2-1
v_gene: TRBV19
CDR3aa: ASKRGRTYNEQF

j_gene: TRBJ2-1
v_gene: TRBV7-2
CDR3aa: ASSTWKNEQF

j_gene: TRBJ1-5
v_gene: TRBV19
CDR3aa: ASSMGVHQGEPQH

j_gene: TRBJ2-7
v_gene: TRBV29-1
CDR3aa: SASGGLYEQY

j_gene: TRBJ1-1
v_gene: TRBV28
CDR3aa: ASSLRAYNTEAF

j_gene: TRBJ2-1
v_gene: TRBV5-1
CDR3aa: ASTLPGLAGVATSYNEQF

j_gene: TRBJ1-1
v_gene: TRBV18
CDR3aa: ASSPGLERDTEAF

j_gene: TRBJ1-5
v_gene: TRBV7-9
CDR3aa: ASSFHRGSHQPQH

j_gene: TRBJ2-5
v_gene: TRBV7-9
CDR3aa: ASSFGRTEQETQY

j_gene: TRBJ1-5
v_gene: TRBV19
CDR3aa: ASSAWDRGLNQPQH

j_gene: TRBJ2-3
v_gene: TRBV2
CDR3aa: ASSAQGVRADTQY

j_gene: TRBJ2-5
v_gene: TRBV5-1
CDR3aa: ASSPAGGVETQY

j_gene: TRBJ2-7
v_gene: TRBV2
CDR3aa: ASSAQGLAAYEQY

j_gene: TRBJ1-5
v_gene: TRBV2
CDR3aa: ASSEEGIQPQH

j_gene: TRBJ2-1
v_gene: TRBV24-1
CDR3aa: ATSDMRASSYNEQF

j_gene: TRBJ1-1
v_gene: TRBV29-1
CDR3aa: SVSRTAANTEAF

j_gene: TRBJ2-7
v_gene: TRBV2
CDR3aa: ASRLLAGGSYEQY

j_gene: TRBJ2-3
v_gene: TRBV7-2
CDR3aa: ASSLAQTNTDTQY

j_gene: TRBJ2-3
v_gene: TRBV3-1
CDR3aa: ASSQEAAQY

j_gene: TRBJ1-6
v_gene: TRBV12-3/TRBV12-4
CDR3aa: ASSPDSKISPLH

j_gene: TRBJ2-7
v_gene: TRBV5-8
CDR3aa: ASTILLAEQY

j_gene: TRBJ2-6
v_gene: TRBV6-2/TRBV6-3
CDR3aa: ASTLLLGANVLT

j_gene: TRBJ2-1
v_gene: TRBV20-1
CDR3aa: SARDPLQRVNEQF

j_gene: TRBJ2-2
v_gene: TRBV5-1
CDR3aa: ASSADPRGGELF

j_gene: TRBJ2-7
v_gene: TRBV4-1
CDR3aa: ASSQVAGVPQYEQY

j_gene: TRBJ1-1
v_gene: TRBV12-3/TRBV12-4
CDR3aa: ASTDPGQAKITEAF

j_gene: TRBJ1-2
v_gene: TRBV10-3
CDR3aa: ASTTRGGHYGYT

j_gene: TRBJ1-5
v_gene: TRBV20-1
CDR3aa: SARYSLGNQPQH

j_gene: TRBJ2-2
v_gene: TRBV5-6
CDR3aa: AMGPLKTGELF

j_gene: TRBJ1-1
v_gene: TRBV28
CDR3aa: ASTQTGSNTEAF

j_gene: TRBJ1-1
v_gene: TRBV29-1
CDR3aa: SVGGTTEAF

j_gene: TRBJ2-2
v_gene: TRBV3-1
CDR3aa: ASSQGHGPWPGELL

j_gene: TRBJ1-1
v_gene: TRBV20-1
CDR3aa: SAREPRGVGTEAF

j_gene: TRBJ1-4
v_gene: TRBV12-3/TRBV12-4
CDR3aa: ASSLPAGEKLF